The source of this T cell receptor beta chain is a study of T cells in Graves' hyperthyroidism and ophthalmopathy. Across the study: Pretreatment peripheral blood was obtained at initial diagnosis. Study-wide results and limits: Ophthalmopathy could be told apart from stable hyperthyroidism with a 13 V-J model.

Patients counted as stable if ophthalmopathy did not develop within 18 months. Clinical symptoms, serum thyroxine and TRAb, thyroid ultrasound and orbital computed tomography were used for the diagnoses. It was RNA transcripts that yielded the amplified TCR beta CDR3 regions. Primed by the HTBI set, a first-round RT-PCR was run on the TCR CDR3. A single record per CDR3 protein comes from TCRdb applying MiXCR to the multiplex PCR reads. Of roughly 200,000 distinct CDR3 sequences listed, 18% were seen once; the top ten hold around two fifths. CDR3 length equals 14 residues. Germline CDR1 MNHNS, CDR2 SASEGT. J lost 6 bases, V lost 5 bases, and 8 bases had no gene match. This clonotype was recorded once. As yet, its antigen is unknown. A much bigger clone sits one base away, suggesting this may be a read error.

The rearrangement links TRBV6-1 to TRBJ1-2, with 8 positions matching TRBD1. This TCR was recovered from a man between 35 and 55 years old with Graves' hyperthyroidism. Sequenced material: blood. The CDR3 DNA sequence: TGTGCCAGCAGTCGACAGGGGATCGCGGATGGCTACACCTTC. It encodes CASSRQGIADGYTF.